This TCR beta chain was recorded in a study of blood T cell repertoires in COVID-19. Looking at the study overall: Material from acute and convalescent COVID-19 was sourced from the United States, Italy and Spain. T cells, B-cell-depleted T cells, or PBMCs provided the cDNA or gDNA that served as material.

Original data processing: Amplification of reference gene primers provided the estimated nucleated cell counts. Sequencing used immunoSEQ multiplex PCR; TCRdb keeps in-frame clones, though not all of them. The D gene and trimming were derived from the DNA, and the V and J assignments and clone size from that table. The sample carries about 75,000 clones, 70% to 85% recorded once. V shed 5 bases and J 7 bases; nucleotides not matched to a gene: 9. CDR1 is SGHTA, CDR2 FQGNSA, per germline. This CDR3 is 16 amino acids long. The TCR comes from a woman aged 45-65 years with acute or convalescent COVID-19. The sample taken for sequencing was peripheral blood. The chain uses TRBV7-2 and TRBJ2-1, with 12 bases aligning to TRBD2. CDR3 in DNA: TGTGCCAGCAGCAAAGACCCTAGCGGGAGGGGTAATGAGCAGTTCTTC. It specifies CASSKDPSGRGNEQFF.